This section outlines one T cell receptor (beta chain) sequence together with its context. Relative to the germline gene, one junction end is altered; a read error may explain this. CDR3 length: 15 residues. Germline V lookup: CDR1 MNHEY, CDR2 SVGAGI. TCRdb reprocessed the RT-PCR reads with MiXCR, giving one entry per CDR3 protein. The sample has hundreds of thousands of distinct CDR3 sequences; 14% are singletons. This rearrangement joins TRBV6-5 to TRBJ1-5; possible D gene TRBD1, 5 bases. This clonotype originated in a female donor in good health, serving as a healthy control. The specimen sequenced was memory CD4+ T cells from blood. The chain's CDR3 is CSSSYSGMSNQPQHF. The CDR3 DNA reads TGTTCCAGCAGTTACTCAGGGATGAGCAATCAGCCCCAGCATTTT.